The present entry profiles one T cell receptor (beta chain) with its context. Its specific antigen is unknown. Base qualities are not at hand, and no much larger clone is one base apart. The time point label on this specimen signifies: sample from adult after SARS-CoV-2 infection, after symptom onset. A couple of convalescent COVID-19 patients, sampled after symptom onset from adults with prior SARS-CoV-2 infection, were also TCR-sequenced for comparison. This sample was included in a study of T cell responses to AZD1222 COVID-19 vaccine (dated by TCRdb to about 2021). With regard to the full study: TCR sequencing covered more than 230 trial participants: approximately 200 given two doses of AZD1222 and about 26 given two doses of MenACWY control vaccine. Enrollment into the trials was organized by age into subgroups of 18-55, 56-69 and 70-plus years, and those subgroups contained approximately 160, 26 and 62 TCR-sequenced participants, respectively. Broad study findings and their caveats: Conclusions about previously exposed vaccinees were limited because only 6 or 7 AZD1222 recipients were SARS-CoV-2 seropositive at baseline. In the small 56-69-year group, the increase in depth fell short of significance, most likely because of low power. CD4 TCRs associated with the vaccine covered the entire spike protein, and the dominant responses were in regions 160-218 and 743-854. Participants were mostly white British, with more females than males. The authors suggested clonal diversity may have been underestimated. After two AZD1222 doses, both the breadth and the depth of spike-specific TCRs were significantly higher than at day 0 and than in MenACWY recipients. Nearly half of unique spike-specific TCRs reportedly recognized epitopes outside regions mutated in the B.1.351 and B.1.1.7 variants. Because no samples from the day 14 peak response were available, repertoires could be characterized only after the peak T cell response.

The CDR3 regions of human TCRbeta chains were analyzed by immunosequencing. Concerning the study's data processing: Repertoire TCRs were matched against a reference library of SARS-CoV-2-specific TCRs generated with the MIRA antigen-specificity platform. Breadth was defined as the fraction of unique TCRs that were SARS-CoV-2-associated. Depth was defined as the fraction of total T cells that were SARS-CoV-2-associated. Using the MIRA data, each spike-specific TCR was mapped to the spike region that the TCR reacts to and placed in a CD4 or CD8 class. Log10-transformed breadth and depth values were compared by one-way ANOVA with Sidak's multiple comparisons tests. Here the immuneACCESS table is served through TCRdb, limited to in-frame sequences with V and J called. Missing clones are a known gap in these copies; in checked studies unresolved V genes cover under half, and the rest lacks a known reason. That table gives V, J and clone size, and the DNA gave D and trimming. This sample is represented by 130,000 to 150,000 clones; roughly 93% of them were singletons. Clones ranked in the top ten supply around 12% of the sample.

The CDR3 covers 13 residues, taking in both the cysteine and the phenylalanine. This entry keeps only the CDR3 DNA: 39 bases, framed from base 1. The germline V gene (reference sequence) provides CDR1 MNHEY and CDR2 SMNVEV. The junction shows trimming of 9 bases on V and 0 bases on J, plus 8 bases between the germline ends. This receptor was taken from an adult who had recovered from COVID-19. The receptor chain draws on TRBV27 and TRBJ2-2, with no D gene named confidently. Sequences were derived from peripheral blood, sampled after recovery from COVID-19. The CDR3 protein: CARLITNTGELFF. The DNA sequence reads TGTGCCAGGCTGATAACGAACACCGGGGAGCTGTTTTTT.